This TCR beta chain was captured by sequencing in a study of a mutant IDH1 vaccine in newly diagnosed glioma. Sequenced by immunoSEQ multiplex PCR; TCRdb stores in-frame clones only, minus some. The sample yields roughly 51,000 clones, approximately 78% seen once. Time point reported: week 23, last vaccination. Each vaccine dose was 300 ug of mutant IDH1 20-mer peptide, with topical imiquimod. As to this clone: Antigen specificity is unknown.

The clonotype originates from a middle-aged woman with glioma. Some clones in this sample may be carry-over from other donors' samples. Specimen: PBMCs, collected from a glioma patient whose treatment included an IDH1 peptide vaccine.

The CDR3 loop reads CASSDTGELFF. CDR3 sequence (DNA): TGCGCCAGCAGCGACACCGGGGAGCTGTTTTTT. The V call is TRBV5-1, the J call TRBJ2-2; D gene ambiguous. This CDR3 has 11 amino acids. The V gene lost 4 bases and the J gene lost 3 bases, with 1 base spanning the gap. Germline V gives CDR1 SGHRS, CDR2 YFSETQ. The full variable domain, in which reference TRBV5-1 and TRBJ2-2 provide the parts outside the CDR3, is KAGVTQTPRYLIKTRGQQVTLSCSPISGHRSVSWYQQTPGQGLQFLFEYFSETQRNKGNFPGRFSGRQFSNSRSEMNVSTLELGDSALYLCASSDTGELFFGEGSRLTVL.